The rows below give T cell receptor beta chains drawn from one sample of a study of PD-1 blockade in classical Hodgkin lymphoma. The protocol was immunoSEQ multiplex PCR, while the TCRdb copy is restricted to in-frame clones and leaves out a portion. The table shows 66,000 or so clones, with roughly two thirds occurring only once. Sequenced here: peripheral blood mononuclear cells (PBMCs), sampled before the second cycle of nivolumab. The receptors originated from a human donor with classical Hodgkin lymphoma. The CDR3 runs from the conserved cysteine through the conserved F or W. A D gene is named only where the DNA matches it firmly. Part of the rows lack a size; the others show once, few, many or a class for expanded clones.

j_gene	abundance	d_gene	v_gene	CDR3nt	CDR3aa
TRBJ1-2	.	.	TRBV5-1	TGCGCCAGCAGCGGACAGCCCTCCCTTTATGGCTACACCTTC	CASSGQPSLYGYTF
TRBJ2-1	.	.	TRBV7-2	TGTGCCAGCAGCTTGGGCGCAGCGGGGCAGTTCTTC	CASSLGAAGQFF
TRBJ1-1	few	.	TRBV4-2	TGTGCCAGCAGCCTAAACTTGGGGGACACTGAAGCTTTCTTT	CASSLNLGDTEAFF
TRBJ1-2	.	.	TRBV6-1	TGTGCCAGCAGTCAGGGAGTTTATGGCTACACCTTC	CASSQGVYGYTF
TRBJ1-1	.	.	TRBV2	TGTGCCAGCAGTGTGGCCAGGGAGGTGACTGAAGCTTTCTTT	CASSVAREVTEAFF
TRBJ2-7	.	.	TRBV13	TGTGCCAGCAGCCCGGGGGTTTCGGTCGAGCAGTACTTC	CASSPGVSVEQYF
TRBJ2-3	.	TRBD2	TRBV7-3	TGTGCCAGCAGCTTAACCGGGGGGAGTGATACGCAGTATTTT	CASSLTGGSDTQYF
TRBJ2-1	.	TRBD1	TRBV6-5	TGTGCCAGCAGTGGACAGGGGGGATACAATGAGCAGTTCTTC	CASSGQGGYNEQFF
TRBJ1-2	few	.	TRBV19	TGTGCCAGTAGTATACAGACTTACAACTTCTATGGCTACACCTTC	CASSIQTYNFYGYTF
TRBJ2-3	.	TRBD2	TRBV7-9	TGTGCCAGCAGCCCCACGACTAGCGGGAACACAGATACGCAGTATTTT	CASSPTTSGNTDTQYF
TRBJ2-7	few	.	TRBV29-1	TGCAGCGTCTCCAGGGGCGGCTACGAGCAGTACTTC	CSVSRGGYEQYF
TRBJ1-2	.	.	TRBV5-5	TGTGCCAGCAGCTTGGGGGTTGTGCAGCTCTATGGCTACACCTTC	CASSLGVVQLYGYTF
TRBJ1-1	.	.	TRBV28	TGTGCCAGCGTCAAACTACAGGCCACTGAAGCTTTCTTT	CASVKLQATEAFF
TRBJ2-7	.	.	TRBV9	TGTGCCAGCAGCCGATACGAGCAGTACTTC	CASSRYEQYF
TRBJ2-7	.	TRBD1	TRBV7-3	TGTGCCAGCAGCTCATCCGGGACAGGGTCCTACGAGCAGTACTTC	CASSSSGTGSYEQYF
TRBJ2-7	.	TRBD1	TRBV11-2	TGTGCCAGCAGCTTGACAGGGGGCTCCTACGAGCAGTACTTC	CASSLTGGSYEQYF
TRBJ2-1	.	TRBD2	TRBV15	TGTGCCACCAGCGGTAGACTAGCGGGAGTGGATGAGCAGTTCTTC	CATSGRLAGVDEQFF
TRBJ2-3	.	.	TRBV6-5	TGTGCCAGCAGTTACGGCTCTAGGACGAGCACAGATACGCAGTATTTT	CASSYGSRTSTDTQYF
TRBJ2-5	.	TRBD1	TRBV6-1	TGTGCCAGCAGTGAAACCCGGGACAGACGAAAGACCCAGTACTTC	CASSETRDRRKTQYF
TRBJ1-1	.	TRBD1	TRBV29-1	TGCAGCATCCAGACAGGGGAGACTGAAGCTTTCTTT	CSIQTGETEAFF
TRBJ2-1	few	.	TRBV4-1	TGCGCCAGCAGCCAAGATCGGACAGTATACAATGAGCAGTTCTTC	CASSQDRTVYNEQFF
TRBJ2-2	.	TRBD2	TRBV2	TGTGCCAGCCATGCGCGGACTAGCGGTTCCGGGGAGCTGTTTTTT	CASHARTSGSGELFF
TRBJ2-7	few	TRBD2	TRBV25-1	TGTGCCAGCAACGTAGCGGGACCCTCCTACGAGCAGTACTTC	CASNVAGPSYEQYF
TRBJ2-7	once	.	TRBV7-4	TGTGCCAGCAGCTTGCTCCTACGGGGGAGCCCCTACGAGCAGTACTTC	CASSLLLRGSPYEQYF
TRBJ1-1	.	.	TRBV9	TGTGCCAGCAGCCCTTCCGTAGCGGGGCAGGGCATGAACACTGAAGCTTTCTTT	CASSPSVAGQGMNTEAFF
TRBJ1-2	.	.	TRBV6-5	TGTGCCAGCAGCTCTGACTCCGGGGCCTATGGCTACACCTTC	CASSSDSGAYGYTF
TRBJ1-5	.	.	TRBV6-5	TGTGCCAGCAGTTACGGGTGGGGGGCAGGCAATCAGCCCCAGCATTTT	CASSYGWGAGNQPQHF
TRBJ2-1	.	TRBD2	TRBV9	TGTGCCAGCAGCGTAGCTGGGGCGGGAGGGCCCGGCAATGAGCAGTTCTTC	CASSVAGAGGPGNEQFF
TRBJ2-1	.	.	TRBV28	TGTGCCGCAAAACAATTAGGAGGCTCCTACAATGAGCAGTTCTTC	CAAKQLGGSYNEQFF
TRBJ2-7	.	.	TRBV18	TGTGCCAGCTCACCACCGGGGCGGGGAACCTACGAGCAGTACTTC	CASSPPGRGTYEQYF
TRBJ1-1	once	.	TRBV10-1	TGCGCCAGCAGTCAACAGAAGAACACTGAAGCTTTCTTT	CASSQQKNTEAFF
TRBJ1-5	once	.	TRBV6-1	TGTGCCAGCAGTGAGGGGGGAGGCAATCAGCCCCAGCATTTT	CASSEGGGNQPQHF
TRBJ1-5	.	.	TRBV28	TGTGCCAGCCTCGAAAGGGATCAGCCCCAGCATTTT	CASLERDQPQHF
TRBJ1-1	.	.	TRBV27	TGTGCCAGCAGTTTTAGTCTGGGGTCCACTGAAGCTTTCTTT	CASSFSLGSTEAFF
TRBJ1-5	.	TRBD1	TRBV6-5	TGTGCCAGCAGTAATGGACAGGGCTACAATCAGCCCCAGCATTTT	CASSNGQGYNQPQHF
TRBJ2-1	.	.	TRBV5-1	TGCGCCAGCAGCTTGGTGAGCGCAGGGCGGGATGAGCAGTTCTTC	CASSLVSAGRDEQFF
TRBJ2-7	.	.	TRBV6-6	TGTGCCAGCAGTTACCCAGGGTCCGAGCAGTACTTC	CASSYPGSEQYF
TRBJ1-1	once	.	TRBV25-1	TGTGCCAGCAGTGAAGGACATGGGACCGGGGGTCGGGAATCTTTCTTT	CASSEGHGTGGRESFF
TRBJ2-3	.	.	TRBV2	TGTGCCAGCAGTGAAGCGCTTCGAGGAGATACGCAGTATTTT	CASSEALRGDTQYF
TRBJ2-3	.	.	TRBV10-1	TGCGCCAGCAGTGGGTGGGTGACTTATCTTACGCAGTATTTT	CASSGWVTYLTQYF
TRBJ2-2	.	TRBD1	TRBV11-3	TGTGCCAGCAGCCTCCGGGACAGAAGGACCGGGGAGCTGTTTTTT	CASSLRDRRTGELFF
TRBJ2-1	.	.	TRBV10-2	TGCGCCGGTCAACAGGATTCCTACAATGAGCAGTTCTTC	CAGQQDSYNEQFF
TRBJ1-2	.	.	TRBV29-1	TGCAGCGGTGGGGGGTCTAACTATGGCTACACCTTC	CSGGGSNYGYTF
TRBJ1-1	.	.	TRBV6-5	TGTGCCAGCAGTGACGGGAGGGAAGCTTTCTTT	CASSDGREAFF
TRBJ1-3	.	.	TRBV28	TGTGCCAGCAGCCCTCCAGTAAGCTCTGGAAACACCATATATTTT	CASSPPVSSGNTIYF
TRBJ1-2	.	TRBD1	TRBV23-1	TGCGCCAGCAGTTTCGACAGGGACCCCACTAACTATGGCTACACCTTC	CASSFDRDPTNYGYTF
TRBJ1-1	.	.	TRBV7-3	TGTGCCAGCAGCTTAGCGACGGGAAGGCAAGCTTTCTTT	CASSLATGRQAFF
TRBJ1-1	few	TRBD1	TRBV6-1	TGTGCCAGCAGTCCTGACCTTACAGGGGCCCAAGCTTTCTTT	CASSPDLTGAQAFF